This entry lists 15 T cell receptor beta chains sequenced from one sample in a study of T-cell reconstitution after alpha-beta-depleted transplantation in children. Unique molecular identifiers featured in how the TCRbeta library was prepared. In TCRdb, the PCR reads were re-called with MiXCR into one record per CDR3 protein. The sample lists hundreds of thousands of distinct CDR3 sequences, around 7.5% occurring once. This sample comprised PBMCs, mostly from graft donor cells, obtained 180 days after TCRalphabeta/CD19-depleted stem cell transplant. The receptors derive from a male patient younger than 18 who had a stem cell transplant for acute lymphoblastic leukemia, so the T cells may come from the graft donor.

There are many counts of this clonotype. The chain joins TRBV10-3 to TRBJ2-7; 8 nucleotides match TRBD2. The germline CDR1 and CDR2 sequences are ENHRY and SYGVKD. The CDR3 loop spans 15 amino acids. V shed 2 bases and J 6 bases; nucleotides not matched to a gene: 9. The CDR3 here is CAISEEGTRPREQYF. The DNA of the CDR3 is TGTGCCATCAGTGAGGAGGGGACTAGACCCCGCGAGCAGTACTTC.

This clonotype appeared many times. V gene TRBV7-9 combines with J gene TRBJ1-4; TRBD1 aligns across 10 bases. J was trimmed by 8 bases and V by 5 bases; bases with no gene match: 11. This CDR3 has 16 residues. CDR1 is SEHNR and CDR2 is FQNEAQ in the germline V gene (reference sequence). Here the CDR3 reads CASSPWGQGPEEKLFF. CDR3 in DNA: TGTGCCAGCAGCCCCTGGGGACAGGGGCCGGAGGAAAAACTGTTTTTT.

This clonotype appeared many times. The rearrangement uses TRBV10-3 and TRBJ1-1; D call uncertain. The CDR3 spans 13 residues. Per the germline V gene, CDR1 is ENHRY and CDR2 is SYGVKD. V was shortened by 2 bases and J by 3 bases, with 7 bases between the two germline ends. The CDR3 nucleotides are TGTGCCATCAGTGAGAAGGGAGACACTGAAGCTTTCTTT. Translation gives CAISEKGDTEAFF.

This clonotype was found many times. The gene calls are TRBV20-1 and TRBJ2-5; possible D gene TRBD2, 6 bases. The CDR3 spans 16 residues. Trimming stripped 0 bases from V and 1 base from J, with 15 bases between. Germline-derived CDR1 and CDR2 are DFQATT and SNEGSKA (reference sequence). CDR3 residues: CSARDRRRAFQETQYF. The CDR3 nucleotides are TGCAGTGCTAGAGATCGAAGGAGGGCTTTCCAAGAGACCCAGTACTTC.

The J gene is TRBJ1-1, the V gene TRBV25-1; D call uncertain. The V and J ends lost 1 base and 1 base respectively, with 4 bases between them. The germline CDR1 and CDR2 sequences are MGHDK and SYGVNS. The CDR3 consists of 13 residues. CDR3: CASSEWGNTEAFF. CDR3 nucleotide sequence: TGTGCCAGCAGTGAATGGGGGAACACTGAAGCTTTCTTT.

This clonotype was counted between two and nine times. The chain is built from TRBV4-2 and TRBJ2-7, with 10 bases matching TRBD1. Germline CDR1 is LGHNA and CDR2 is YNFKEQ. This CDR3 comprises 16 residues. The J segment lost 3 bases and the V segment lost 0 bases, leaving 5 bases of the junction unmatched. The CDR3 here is CASSQDPGQGYYEQYF. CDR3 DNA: TGTGCCAGCAGCCAAGATCCGGGACAGGGGTACTACGAGCAGTACTTC.

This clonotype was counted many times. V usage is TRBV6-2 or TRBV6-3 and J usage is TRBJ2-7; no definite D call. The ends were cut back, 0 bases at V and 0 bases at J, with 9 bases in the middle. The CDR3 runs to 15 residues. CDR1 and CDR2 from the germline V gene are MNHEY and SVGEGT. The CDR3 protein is CASSYSGLSSYEQYF. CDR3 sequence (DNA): TGTGCCAGCAGTTACTCAGGATTGAGCTCCTACGAGCAGTACTTC.

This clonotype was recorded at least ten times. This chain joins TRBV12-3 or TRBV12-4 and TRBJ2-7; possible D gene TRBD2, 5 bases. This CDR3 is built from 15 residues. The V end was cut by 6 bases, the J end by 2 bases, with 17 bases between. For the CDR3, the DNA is TGTGCCAGCAGCCGCGGTCGAGGGATACCCTACGAGCAGTACTTC. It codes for CASSRGRGIPYEQYF.

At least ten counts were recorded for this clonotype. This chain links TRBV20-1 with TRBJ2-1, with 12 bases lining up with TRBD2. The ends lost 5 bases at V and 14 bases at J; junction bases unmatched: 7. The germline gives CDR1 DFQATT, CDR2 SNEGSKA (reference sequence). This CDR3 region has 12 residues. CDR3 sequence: CSALAGGAKEFF. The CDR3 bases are TGCAGTGCTCTAGCGGGAGGGGCTAAGGAGTTCTTC.

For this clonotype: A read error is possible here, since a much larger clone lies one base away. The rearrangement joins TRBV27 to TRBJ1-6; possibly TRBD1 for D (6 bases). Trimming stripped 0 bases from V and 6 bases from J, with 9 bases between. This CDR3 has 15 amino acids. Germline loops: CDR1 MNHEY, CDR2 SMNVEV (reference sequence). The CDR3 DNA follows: TGTGCCAGCAGTTTATCACAGGGCTCTAATTCACCCCTCCACTTT. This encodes CASSLSQGSNSPLHF.

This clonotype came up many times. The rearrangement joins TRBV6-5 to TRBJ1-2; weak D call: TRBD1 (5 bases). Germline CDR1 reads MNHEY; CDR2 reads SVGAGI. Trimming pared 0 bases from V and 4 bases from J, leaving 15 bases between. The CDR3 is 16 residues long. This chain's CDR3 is CASSYSTGGRGYGYTF. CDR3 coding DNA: TGTGCCAGCAGTTACTCGACTGGGGGAAGGGGCTATGGCTACACCTTC.

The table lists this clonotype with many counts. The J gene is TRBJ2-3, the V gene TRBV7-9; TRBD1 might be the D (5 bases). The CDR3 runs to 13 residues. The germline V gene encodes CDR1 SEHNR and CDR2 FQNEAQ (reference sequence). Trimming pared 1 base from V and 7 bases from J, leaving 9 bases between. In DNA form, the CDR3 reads TGTGCCAGCAGCTTAGTCGCAGGGAATACGCAGTATTTT. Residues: CASSLVAGNTQYF.

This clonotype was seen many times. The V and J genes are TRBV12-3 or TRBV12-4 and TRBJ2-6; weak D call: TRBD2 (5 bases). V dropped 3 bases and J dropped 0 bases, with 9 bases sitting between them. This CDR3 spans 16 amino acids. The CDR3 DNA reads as TGTGCCAGCAGTTTTTATGGAGGCTCTGGGGCCAACGTCCTGACTTTC. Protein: CASSFYGGSGANVLTF.

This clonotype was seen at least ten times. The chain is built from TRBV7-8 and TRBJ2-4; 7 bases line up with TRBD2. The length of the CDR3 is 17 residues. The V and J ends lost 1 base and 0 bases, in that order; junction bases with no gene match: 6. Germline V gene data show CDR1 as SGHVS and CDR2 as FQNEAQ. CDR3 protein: CASSLGGGTVAKNIQYF. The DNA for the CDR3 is TGTGCCAGCAGCTTAGGGGGGGGGACGGTAGCCAAAAACATTCAGTACTTC.

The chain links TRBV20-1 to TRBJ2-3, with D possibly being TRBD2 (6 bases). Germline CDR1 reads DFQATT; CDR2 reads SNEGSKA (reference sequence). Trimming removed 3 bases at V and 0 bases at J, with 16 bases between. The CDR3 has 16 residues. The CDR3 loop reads CSARAGGAGSTDTQYF. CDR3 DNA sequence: TGCAGTGCTAGGGCCGGAGGGGCAGGAAGCACAGATACGCAGTATTTT.